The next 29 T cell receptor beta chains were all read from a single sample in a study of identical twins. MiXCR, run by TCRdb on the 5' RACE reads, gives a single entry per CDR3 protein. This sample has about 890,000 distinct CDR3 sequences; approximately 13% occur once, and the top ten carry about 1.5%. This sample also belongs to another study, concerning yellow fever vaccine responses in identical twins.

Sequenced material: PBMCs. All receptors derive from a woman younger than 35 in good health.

In DNA form, the CDR3 reads TGTGCCAGCAGGGGGGGTTCCTCTGGCTCCTACGAGCAGTACTTC. Protein sequence: CASRGGSSGSYEQYF. The V and J genes are TRBV12-3 or TRBV12-4 and TRBJ2-7; D possibly corresponds to TRBD2 (6 bases). The CDR3 extends over 15 amino acids. The germline V and J ends were trimmed by 6 bases and 0 bases, with 15 bases remaining between them.

CDR3 in amino acids: CSARIQRGGRELFF. CDR3 nucleotide sequence: TGCAGTGCTAGAATTCAGCGGGGGGGCCGGGAGCTGTTTTTT. The gene calls are TRBV20-1 and TRBJ2-2; 10 positions agree with TRBD2. The CDR3 loop spans 14 amino acids. Germline CDR1 is DFQATT and CDR2 is SNEGSKA (reference sequence). The V and J ends lost 2 bases and 9 bases, in that order; junction bases with no gene match: 6.

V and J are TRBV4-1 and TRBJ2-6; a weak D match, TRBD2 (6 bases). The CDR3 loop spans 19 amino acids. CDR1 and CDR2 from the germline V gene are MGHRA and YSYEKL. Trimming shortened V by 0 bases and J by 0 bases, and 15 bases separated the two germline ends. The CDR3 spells CASSQDLVTSSSGANVLTF. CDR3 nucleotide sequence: TGCGCCAGCAGCCAAGATCTCGTGACTAGTAGCTCTGGGGCCAACGTCCTGACTTTC.

CDR3 loop: CASSADRGTGYTF. CDR3 bases: TGCGCCAGCAGCGCCGACAGGGGAACTGGCTACACCTTC. V and J are TRBV5-1 and TRBJ1-2, with 8 bases identical to TRBD1. Germline CDR1 reads SGHRS; CDR2 reads YFSETQ. The CDR3 sequence is 13 residues long. V dropped 4 bases and J dropped 7; count of bases not matched to a gene: 6.

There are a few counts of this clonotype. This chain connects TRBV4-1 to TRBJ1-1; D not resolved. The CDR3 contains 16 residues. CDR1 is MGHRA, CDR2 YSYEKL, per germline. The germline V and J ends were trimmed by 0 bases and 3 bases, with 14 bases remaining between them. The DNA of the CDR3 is TGCGCCAGCAGCCAAGAACTCTCCCTAGTTTACACTGAAGCTTTCTTT. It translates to CASSQELSLVYTEAFF.

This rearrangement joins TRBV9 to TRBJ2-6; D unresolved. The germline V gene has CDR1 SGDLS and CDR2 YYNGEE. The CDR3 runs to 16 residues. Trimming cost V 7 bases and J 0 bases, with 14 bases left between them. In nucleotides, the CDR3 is TGTGCCAGCTCCGGTGGATCAAACTCTGGGGCCAACGTCCTGACTTTC. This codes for CASSGGSNSGANVLTF.

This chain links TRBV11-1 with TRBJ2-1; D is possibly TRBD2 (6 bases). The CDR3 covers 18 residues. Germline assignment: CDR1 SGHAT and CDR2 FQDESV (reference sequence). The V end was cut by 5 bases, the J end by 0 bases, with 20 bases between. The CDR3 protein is CASSRTLATRSSYNEQFF. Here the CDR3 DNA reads TGTGCCAGCAGCAGAACGCTGGCGACTAGGAGCTCCTACAATGAGCAGTTCTTC. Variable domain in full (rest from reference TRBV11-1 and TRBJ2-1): EAEVAQSPRYKITEKSQAVAFWCDPISGHATLYWYRQILGQGPELLVQFQDESVVDDSQLPKDRFSAERLKGVDSTLKIQPAELGDSAMYLCASSRTLATRSSYNEQFFGPGTRLTVL.

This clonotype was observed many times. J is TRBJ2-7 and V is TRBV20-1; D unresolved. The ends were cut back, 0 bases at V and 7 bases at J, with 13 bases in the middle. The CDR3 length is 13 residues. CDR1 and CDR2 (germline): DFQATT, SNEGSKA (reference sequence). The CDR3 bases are TGCAGTGCTAGAGACTCGGAACTCCTGGAGCAGTACTTC. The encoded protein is CSARDSELLEQYF.

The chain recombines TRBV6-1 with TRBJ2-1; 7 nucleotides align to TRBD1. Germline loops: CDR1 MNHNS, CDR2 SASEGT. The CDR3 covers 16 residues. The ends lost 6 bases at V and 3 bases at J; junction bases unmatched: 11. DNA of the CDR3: TGTGCCAGCAGCCCCGGGACAGACTTCCTCTACAATGAGCAGTTCTTC. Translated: CASSPGTDFLYNEQFF.

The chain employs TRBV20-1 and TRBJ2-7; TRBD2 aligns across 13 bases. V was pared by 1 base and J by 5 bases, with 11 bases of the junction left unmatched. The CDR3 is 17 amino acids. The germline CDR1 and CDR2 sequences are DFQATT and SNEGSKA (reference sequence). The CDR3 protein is CSARGPRTSGRSDEQYF. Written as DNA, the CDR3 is TGCAGTGCTAGAGGGCCCCGGACTAGCGGGAGAAGCGACGAGCAGTACTTC.

The CDR3 protein is CASSQAQGSNSPLHF. DNA of the CDR3: TGTGCCAGCAGCCAGGCACAGGGAAGTAATTCACCCCTCCACTTT. The chain is built from TRBV3-1 and TRBJ1-6; D may be TRBD1 (6 bases). The germline V gene encodes CDR1 LGHDT and CDR2 YNNKEL (reference sequence). V lost 3 bases to trimming and J lost 6 bases, with 12 bases between them. This CDR3 spans 15 amino acids. The full variable domain, in which reference TRBV3-1 and TRBJ1-6 provide the parts outside the CDR3, is DTAVSQTPKYLVTQMGNDKSIKCEQNLGHDTMYWYKQDSKKFLKIMFSYNNKELIINETVPNRFSPKSPDKAHLNLHINSLELGDSAVYFCASSQAQGSNSPLHFGNGTRLTVT.

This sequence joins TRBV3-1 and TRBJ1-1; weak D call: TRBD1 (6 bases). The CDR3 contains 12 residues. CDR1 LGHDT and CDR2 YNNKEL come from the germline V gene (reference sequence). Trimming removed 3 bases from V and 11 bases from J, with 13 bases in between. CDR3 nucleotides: TGTGCCAGCAGCCATTCGCGGGGGGCGGCTTTCTTT. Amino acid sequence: CASSHSRGAAFF.

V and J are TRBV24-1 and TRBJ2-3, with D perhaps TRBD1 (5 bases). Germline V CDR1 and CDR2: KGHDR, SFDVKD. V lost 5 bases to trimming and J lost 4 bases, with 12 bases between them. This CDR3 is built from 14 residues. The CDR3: CATSGPRAPDTQYF. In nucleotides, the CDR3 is TGTGCCACCAGTGGGCCCAGGGCCCCAGATACGCAGTATTTT.

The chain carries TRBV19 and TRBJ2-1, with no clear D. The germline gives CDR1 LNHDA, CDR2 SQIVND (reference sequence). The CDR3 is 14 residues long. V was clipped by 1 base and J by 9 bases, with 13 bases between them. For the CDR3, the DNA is TGTGCCAGTAGTATAGTCCCGCTCGGCGGTGAGCAGTTCTTC. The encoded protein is CASSIVPLGGEQFF.

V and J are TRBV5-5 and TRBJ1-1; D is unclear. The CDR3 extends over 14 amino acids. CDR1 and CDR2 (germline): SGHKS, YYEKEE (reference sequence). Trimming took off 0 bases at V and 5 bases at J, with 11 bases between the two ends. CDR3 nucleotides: TGTGCCAGCAGCTTGGCCATGGCAAGTACTGAAGCTTTCTTT. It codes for CASSLAMASTEAFF.

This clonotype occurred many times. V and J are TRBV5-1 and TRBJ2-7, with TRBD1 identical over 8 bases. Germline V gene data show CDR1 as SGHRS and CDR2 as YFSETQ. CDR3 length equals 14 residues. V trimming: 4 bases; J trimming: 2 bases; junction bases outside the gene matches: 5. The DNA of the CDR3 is TGCGCCAGCAGCACAGGACAGGGAGCCTACGAGCAGTACTTC. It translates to CASSTGQGAYEQYF.

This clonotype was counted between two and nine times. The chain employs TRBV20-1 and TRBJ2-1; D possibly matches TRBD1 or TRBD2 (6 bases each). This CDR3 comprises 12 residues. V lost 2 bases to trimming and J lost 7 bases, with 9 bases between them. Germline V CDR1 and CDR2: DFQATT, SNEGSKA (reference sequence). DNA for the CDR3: TGCAGTGCTAGACAGGGGACTAATGAGCAGTTCTTC. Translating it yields CSARQGTNEQFF.

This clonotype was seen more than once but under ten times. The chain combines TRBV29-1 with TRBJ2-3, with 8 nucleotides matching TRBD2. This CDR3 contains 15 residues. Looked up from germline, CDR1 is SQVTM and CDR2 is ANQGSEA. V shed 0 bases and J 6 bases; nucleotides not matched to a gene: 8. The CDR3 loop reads CSVEDRGGRSDTQYF. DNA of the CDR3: TGCAGCGTTGAAGATCGCGGCGGGAGGTCGGATACGCAGTATTTT.

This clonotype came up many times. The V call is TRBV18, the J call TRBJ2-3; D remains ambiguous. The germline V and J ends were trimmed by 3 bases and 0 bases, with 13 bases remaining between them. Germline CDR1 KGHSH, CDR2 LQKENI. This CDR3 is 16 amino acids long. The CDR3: CASSPLLQPSTDTQYF. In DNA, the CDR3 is TGTGCCAGCTCACCGTTGCTGCAACCTAGCACAGATACGCAGTATTTT.

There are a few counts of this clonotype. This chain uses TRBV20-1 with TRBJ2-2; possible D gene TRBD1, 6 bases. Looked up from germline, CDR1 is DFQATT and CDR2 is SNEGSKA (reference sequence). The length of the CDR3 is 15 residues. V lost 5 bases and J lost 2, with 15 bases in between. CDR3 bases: TGCAGTGCTGAACAGGGTTGGGGAAACACCGGGGAGCTGTTTTTT. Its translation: CSAEQGWGNTGELFF.

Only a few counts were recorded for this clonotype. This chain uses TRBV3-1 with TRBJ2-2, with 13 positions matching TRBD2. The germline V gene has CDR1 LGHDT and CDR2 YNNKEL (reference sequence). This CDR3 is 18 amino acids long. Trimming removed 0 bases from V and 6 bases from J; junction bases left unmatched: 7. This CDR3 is CASSQDYATSGRAGELFF. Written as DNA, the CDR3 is TGTGCCAGCAGCCAAGACTACGCAACTAGCGGGAGGGCCGGGGAGCTGTTTTTT. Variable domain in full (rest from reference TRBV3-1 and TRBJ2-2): DTAVSQTPKYLVTQMGNDKSIKCEQNLGHDTMYWYKQDSKKFLKIMFSYNNKELIINETVPNRFSPKSPDKAHLNLHINSLELGDSAVYFCASSQDYATSGRAGELFFGEGSRLTVL.

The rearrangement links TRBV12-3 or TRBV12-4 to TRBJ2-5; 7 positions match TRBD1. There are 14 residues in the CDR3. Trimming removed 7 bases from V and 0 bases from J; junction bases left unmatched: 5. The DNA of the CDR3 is TGTGCCAGCAACCTACAGGGGAACCAAGAGACCCAGTACTTC. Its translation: CASNLQGNQETQYF.

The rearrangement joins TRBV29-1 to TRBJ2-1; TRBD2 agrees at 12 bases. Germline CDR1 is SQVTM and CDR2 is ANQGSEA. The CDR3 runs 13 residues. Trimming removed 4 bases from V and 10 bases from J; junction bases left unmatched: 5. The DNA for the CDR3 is TGCAGCGTTGGGAGGACTAGCGGGATGGAGCAGTTCTTC. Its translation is CSVGRTSGMEQFF.

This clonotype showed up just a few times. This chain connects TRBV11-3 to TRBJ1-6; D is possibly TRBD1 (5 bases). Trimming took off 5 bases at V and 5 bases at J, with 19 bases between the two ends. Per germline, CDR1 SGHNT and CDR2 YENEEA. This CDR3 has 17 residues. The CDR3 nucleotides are TGTGCCAGCAGCCCCCCCCACGGGGGTGCGAATAATTCACCCCTCCACTTT. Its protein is CASSPPHGGANNSPLHF.

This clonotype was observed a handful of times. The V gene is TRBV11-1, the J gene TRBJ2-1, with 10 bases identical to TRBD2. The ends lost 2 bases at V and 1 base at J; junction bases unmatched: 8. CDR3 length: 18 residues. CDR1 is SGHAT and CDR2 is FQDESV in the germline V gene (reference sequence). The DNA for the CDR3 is TGTGCCAGCAGCTTATGGGCTAGCGGGAGCGGGTCCTACAATGAGCAGTTCTTC. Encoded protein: CASSLWASGSGSYNEQFF.

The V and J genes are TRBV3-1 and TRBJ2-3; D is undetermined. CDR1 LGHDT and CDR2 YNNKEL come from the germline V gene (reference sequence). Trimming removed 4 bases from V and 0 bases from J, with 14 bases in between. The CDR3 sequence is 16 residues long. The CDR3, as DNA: TGTGCCAGCAGCCCCTCGAGCCGGTCTAGCACAGATACGCAGTATTTT. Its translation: CASSPSSRSSTDTQYF.

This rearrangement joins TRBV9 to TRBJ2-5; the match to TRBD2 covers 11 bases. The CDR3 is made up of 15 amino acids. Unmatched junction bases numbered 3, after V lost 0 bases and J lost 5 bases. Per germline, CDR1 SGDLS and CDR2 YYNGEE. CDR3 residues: CASSVALAGGETQYF. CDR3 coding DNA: TGTGCCAGCAGCGTAGCCCTAGCGGGGGGTGAGACCCAGTACTTC.

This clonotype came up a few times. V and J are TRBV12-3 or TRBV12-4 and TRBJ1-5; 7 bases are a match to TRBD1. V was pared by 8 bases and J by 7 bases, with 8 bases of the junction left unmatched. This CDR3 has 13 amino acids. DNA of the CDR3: TGTGCCAGCTCCAAGGGGGCGGGACAGCCCCAGCATTTT. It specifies CASSKGAGQPQHF.

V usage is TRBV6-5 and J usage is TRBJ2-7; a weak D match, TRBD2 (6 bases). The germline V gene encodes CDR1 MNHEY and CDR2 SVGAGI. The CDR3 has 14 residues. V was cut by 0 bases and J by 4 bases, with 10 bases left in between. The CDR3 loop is CASSYSGGVYEQYV. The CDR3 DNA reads TGTGCCAGCAGTTACTCGGGAGGAGTTTACGAGCAGTACGTC.